The clone carrying this TCR beta chain was observed once. Antigen: not known. These data come from a study of cytomegalovirus exposure and HLA in healthy donors. Study findings and constraints: Equally common other TCR beta chains were less clonally expanded than HLA-associated ones, a later analysis found. In an earlier analysis, productive rearrangement rates for most beta V segments clustered near 87% or 30%. Indistinguishable V segments such as TRBV6-2 and TRBV6-3 were excluded. A later analysis linked a missense DCLRE1C variant to TCR beta V- and J-gene trimming.

PCR was performed using 60 Vbeta and 13 Jbeta primers. Assay: immunoSEQ multiplex PCR; the TCRdb copy retains only in-frame clones and omits some. This sample has nearly 80,000 clones; almost 80% occur once, and the top ten carry about 20%. Germline CDR1 SEHNR, CDR2 FQNEAQ (reference sequence). The V end lost 8 bases, the J end lost 0 bases, and 23 bases lay between the germline ends. The CDR3 length is 18 residues. The gene calls are TRBV7-9 and TRBJ1-5; D is possibly TRBD1 (6 bases). Material for sequencing was PBMCs. This TCR came from a woman between 40 and 55 years old in good health and CMV-seropositive. CDR3 in amino acids: CASLHGQRGWDSNQPQHF. In DNA, the CDR3 is TGTGCCAGCTTACATGGACAGAGGGGGTGGGATAGCAATCAGCCCCAGCATTTT. Looking up the rest from reference TRBV7-9 and TRBJ1-5 gives the full variable domain: DTGVSQNPRHKITKRGQNVTFRCDPISEHNRLYWYRQTLGQGPEFLTYFQNEAQLEKSRLLSDRFSAERPKGSFSTLEIQRTEQGDSAMYLCASLHGQRGWDSNQPQHFGDGTRLSIL.